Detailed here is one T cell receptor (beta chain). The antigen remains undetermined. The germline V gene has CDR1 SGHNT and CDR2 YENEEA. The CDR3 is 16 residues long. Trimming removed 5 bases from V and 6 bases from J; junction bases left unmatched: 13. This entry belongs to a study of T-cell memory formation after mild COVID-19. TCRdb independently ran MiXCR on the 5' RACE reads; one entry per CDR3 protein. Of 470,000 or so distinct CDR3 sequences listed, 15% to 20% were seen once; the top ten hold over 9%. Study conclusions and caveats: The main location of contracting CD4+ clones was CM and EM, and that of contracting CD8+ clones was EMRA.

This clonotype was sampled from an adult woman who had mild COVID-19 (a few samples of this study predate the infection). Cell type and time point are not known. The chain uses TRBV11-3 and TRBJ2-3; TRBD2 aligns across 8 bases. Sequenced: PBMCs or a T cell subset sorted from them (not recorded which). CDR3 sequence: CASSRGGSGVRDTQYF. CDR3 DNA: TGTGCCAGCAGCCGGGGGGGTAGCGGGGTTCGCGATACGCAGTATTTT.